These 13 T cell receptor beta chains share one sample of origin, sequenced in a study of blood T cell repertoires in COVID-19. Clones were read by immunoSEQ multiplex PCR, and TCRdb kept only the in-frame ones, dropping some. The sample carries 200,000 to 250,000 clones, approximately 90% recorded once. Source material: PBMCs or T cells enriched from blood (not recorded which). These receptor sequences come from a man younger than 45 who had recovered from COVID-19.

The V call is TRBV28, the J call TRBJ2-7, with 10 positions matching TRBD2. Trimming at V came to 6 bases and at J to 2 bases, leaving 10 bases not matched to a gene. The CDR3 runs 16 residues. Germline values: CDR1 MDHEN, CDR2 SYDVKM. The CDR3: CASRLRGTSVTYEQYF. In DNA form, the CDR3 reads TGTGCCAGCAGACTTCGCGGGACTAGCGTAACCTACGAGCAGTACTTC.

The rearrangement joins TRBV28 to TRBJ1-5; no definite D call. The length of the CDR3 is 11 residues. V lost 5 bases and J 4 bases, leaving 3 bases between the germline ends. Germline CDR1 reads MDHEN; CDR2 reads SYDVKM. The CDR3 protein is CASSQNQPQHF. The CDR3 coding sequence is TGTGCCAGCAGTCAAAATCAGCCCCAGCATTTT.

V is TRBV7-2 and J is TRBJ2-5; D is ambiguous. Germline V gene sequence: CDR1 SGHTA, CDR2 FQGNSA. V was clipped by 2 bases and J by 4 bases, with 11 bases between them. The CDR3 is 14 residues long. The CDR3 region is CASSLPWRLETQYF. In DNA, the CDR3 is TGTGCCAGCAGCTTACCATGGCGGCTAGAGACCCAGTACTTC.

J is TRBJ2-7 and V is TRBV10-3; the match to TRBD1 covers 11 bases. This CDR3 is 15 amino acids long. Germline CDR1 reads ENHRY; CDR2 reads SYGVKD. The junction had 4 bases not matched to a gene; V was cut back by 2 bases and J by 4 bases. CDR3 nucleotides: TGTGCCATCAGTGAGGGACAGGGGGCATCGTACGAGCAGTACTTC. This encodes CAISEGQGASYEQYF.

V usage is TRBV6-6 and J usage is TRBJ2-7, with D possibly matching TRBD2 (5 bases). This CDR3 contains 13 residues. Between the trimmed V and J ends, which lost 7 bases and 2 bases, there was a span of 12 bases. CDR1 is MNHNY and CDR2 is SVGAGI in the germline V gene (reference sequence). CDR3 amino acids: CASTGENAYEQYF. In DNA form, the CDR3 reads TGTGCCAGCACCGGGGAAAACGCCTACGAGCAGTACTTC.

The chain uses TRBV6-5 and TRBJ2-1; D might be TRBD2 (5 bases). V shed 6 bases and J shed 1 base, with 13 bases lying between them. Germline V gives CDR1 MNHEY, CDR2 SVGAGI. CDR3 length equals 15 residues. This CDR3 reads CASRATEASYNEQFF. Written as DNA, the CDR3 is TGTGCCAGCAGAGCCACGGAGGCATCCTACAATGAGCAGTTCTTC.

V gene TRBV11-2 combines with J gene TRBJ2-5; 11 positions match TRBD2. CDR1 and CDR2 from the germline V gene are SGHAT and FQNNGV. The CDR3 runs to 16 residues. V shed 3 bases, J shed 0 bases, and the junction held 3 bases outside the gene matches. The DNA for the CDR3 is TGTGCCAGCAGCTTTAGCGGGGGGGCCTACCAAGAGACCCAGTACTTC. Translation: CASSFSGGAYQETQYF.

This clone appeared a single time. The chain joins TRBV28 to TRBJ2-1; D is possibly TRBD2 (5 bases). Germline V gene lookup returns CDR1 MDHEN and CDR2 SYDVKM. Trimming took 6 bases from V and 0 from J, leaving 21 bases between them. The CDR3 length is 18 residues. The CDR3 reads CASSLAPQRTSSYNEQFF. CDR3 nucleotides: TGTGCCAGCAGCCTCGCCCCACAGCGGACCAGCTCCTACAATGAGCAGTTCTTC.

In its sample, this clone was seen a few times. The gene calls are TRBV28 and TRBJ1-6, with 10 bases fitting TRBD1. This CDR3 is 18 amino acids long. V shed 4 bases, J shed 1 base, and the junction held 7 bases outside the gene matches. Germline V gene lookup returns CDR1 MDHEN and CDR2 SYDVKM. For the CDR3, the DNA is TGTGCCAGCAGTTCTGGACAGGGGGTGGGTTCCTATAATTCACCCCTCCACTTT. This sequence encodes CASSSGQGVGSYNSPLHF.

The chain recombines TRBV12-3 or TRBV12-4 with TRBJ2-1, with D maybe TRBD1 (5 bases). The CDR3 spans 13 residues. The V and J ends lost 5 bases and 7 bases respectively, with 12 bases between them. CDR3 nucleotide sequence: TGTGCCAGCAGTCCCCGACAGCGAAATGAGCAGTTCTTC. It is translated as CASSPRQRNEQFF.

The rearrangement uses TRBV6-5 and TRBJ2-7; D not certain. The germline gives CDR1 MNHEY, CDR2 SVGAGI. This CDR3 is built from 15 residues. Between the trimmed V and J ends, which lost 2 bases and 2 bases, there was a span of 13 bases. DNA for the CDR3: TGTGCCAGCAGTTACCAAAGCGTTGGTACCTACGAGCAGTACTTC. Protein product: CASSYQSVGTYEQYF.

The chain recombines TRBV29-1 with TRBJ2-7, with D tentatively TRBD2 (5 bases). CDR3 size: 12 residues. The germline gives CDR1 SQVTM, CDR2 ANQGSEA. V was pared by 1 base and J by 3 bases, with 7 bases between. The DNA of the CDR3 is TGCAGCGTTGAAGTCGGGGACTACGAGCAGTACTTC. It specifies CSVEVGDYEQYF.

This rearrangement joins TRBV3-1 (or the pseudogene TRBV3-2) to TRBJ2-1; 7 positions agree with TRBD2. After removal of 1 base from V and 12 bases from J, the junction contained 15 bases not matched to a gene. The CDR3 runs to 16 residues. The germline CDR1 and CDR2 sequences are LGHDT and YNNKEL (reference sequence). CDR3 bases: TGTGCCAGCAGCCAAGGATTTGCGAGCGGGATTTACTCGCAGTTCTTC. It codes for CASSQGFASGIYSQFF.